This entry lists 21 T cell receptor beta chains sequenced from one sample in a study of cytomegalovirus exposure and HLA in healthy donors (TCRdb year 2017). The method behind the library was the immunoSEQ multiplex PCR assay. For the multiplex PCR, a mixture combining 60 forward primers for TCR Vbeta segments and 13 reverse primers for TCR Jbeta segments was used. Sourced from immuneACCESS, this table was stored by TCRdb with only in-frame sequences that have V and J called. A share of the clones is absent; for the studies checked, an unresolved V gene accounts for under half, and the remainder has no known explanation. The sample table lists around 190,000 clones, roughly four fifths of them with a count of one. The ten largest account for about 1.8% of the sample. Sequencing was done on a sample of PBMCs. The receptors come from a man aged 18 to 29 in good health and CMV-seronegative.

This clone has just a few counts. This sequence joins TRBV5-4 and TRBJ2-7; TRBD2 aligns across 8 bases. The junction had 11 bases not matched to a gene; V was cut back by 3 bases and J by 3 bases. CDR1 is SGHNT and CDR2 is YYREEE in the germline V gene (reference sequence). This CDR3 has 16 amino acids. CDR3 in amino acids: CASSSIKAGGIYEQYF. In nucleotides, the CDR3 is TGTGCCAGCAGCTCCATTAAGGCGGGGGGAATCTACGAGCAGTACTTC.

V and J are TRBV4-3 and TRBJ1-2, with 9 bases matching TRBD1. The CDR3 runs to 15 residues. Germline lookup yields CDR1 LGHNA and CDR2 YSLEER. The junction had 7 bases not matched to a gene; V was cut back by 2 bases and J by 6 bases. CDR3 in amino acids: CASSQPRQGVNGYTF. CDR3 bases: TGCGCCAGCAGCCAACCTCGACAGGGGGTGAATGGCTACACCTTC.

The chain employs TRBV11-2 and TRBJ2-3, with TRBD2 as a possible D gene (5 bases). V gave up 5 bases and J gave up 2 bases, with 8 bases separating them. CDR3 length equals 13 residues. The germline V gene encodes CDR1 SGHAT and CDR2 FQNNGV. CDR3 bases: TGTGCCAGCAGCCGGACTCTCACAGATACGCAGTATTTT. Its protein product is CASSRTLTDTQYF.

The chain carries TRBV5-5 and TRBJ2-3; D is possibly TRBD1 (6 bases). This CDR3 contains 15 residues. The germline V and J ends were trimmed by 0 bases and 1 base, with 9 bases remaining between them. Germline V gene data show CDR1 as SGHKS and CDR2 as YYEKEE (reference sequence). The DNA for the CDR3 is TGTGCCAGCAGCTTGGTACAGGGCGGCACAGATACGCAGTATTTT. Translated: CASSLVQGGTDTQYF.

The chain joins TRBV7-2 to TRBJ2-3; a weak D match, TRBD2 (6 bases). The CDR3 length is 16 residues. Trimming cost V 2 bases and J 0 bases, with 12 bases left between them. CDR1 is SGHTA, CDR2 FQGNSA, per germline. This CDR3 is CASSLSAGTSTDTQYF. The CDR3 DNA reads as TGTGCCAGCAGCTTATCTGCGGGGACCAGCACAGATACGCAGTATTTT.

The chain has TRBV28 and TRBJ2-3; maybe TRBD2 (6 bases). CDR3 length: 18 amino acids. V gave up 1 base and J gave up 0 bases, with 17 bases separating them. Germline V gene lookup returns CDR1 MDHEN and CDR2 SYDVKM. The CDR3 DNA reads TGTGCCAGCAGTTTATATACGGGTAGCGGCTTAAGCACAGATACGCAGTATTTT. It encodes CASSLYTGSGLSTDTQYF.

The V call is TRBV9, the J call TRBJ2-3, with TRBD2 as a possible D gene (5 bases). The germline gives CDR1 SGDLS, CDR2 YYNGEE. This CDR3 has 15 residues. V was pared by 4 bases and J by 5 bases, with 17 bases between. In DNA form, the CDR3 reads TGTGCCAGCAGCCCCGTGGGGAGAGCTGGAGATACGCAGTATTTT. Protein product: CASSPVGRAGDTQYF.

This chain uses TRBV21-1 with TRBJ1-6. TRBV21-1 constitutes a pseudogene. The CDR3 runs 16 residues. CDR3: CASSKGGGLDNSPLHF. Written as DNA, the CDR3 is TGTGCCAGCAGCAAAGGGGGGGGCCTCGATAATTCACCCCTCCACTTT.

The chain combines TRBV25-1 with TRBJ2-4, with a possible D match to TRBD1 (5 bases). Germline V gives CDR1 MGHDK, CDR2 SYGVNS. The V and J ends lost 3 bases and 6 bases respectively, with 12 bases between them. This CDR3 has 14 residues. CDR3 loop: CASSESRVLNIQYF. The CDR3 DNA sequence: TGTGCCAGCAGTGAGTCCAGGGTTTTAAACATTCAGTACTTC.

This sequence joins TRBV11-3 and TRBJ2-1, with TRBD2 matching over 9 bases. Per germline, CDR1 SGHNT and CDR2 YENEEA. This CDR3 is built from 15 residues. J was trimmed by 7 bases and V by 1 base; bases with no gene match: 5. The CDR3 is CASSLGLAGRNEQFF. The CDR3, as DNA: TGTGCCAGCAGCTTAGGTCTAGCGGGAAGGAATGAGCAGTTCTTC.

This chain joins TRBV9 and TRBJ1-1, with D possibly matching TRBD1 (6 bases). CDR3 size: 16 residues. The V gene's germline CDR1 is SGDLS and CDR2 YYNGEE. With 0 bases removed from V and 3 bases from J, the gap between germline ends came to 15 bases. In DNA, the CDR3 is TGTGCCAGCAGCGTAGGAGTTGTGTGGACAGACACTGAAGCTTTCTTT. Its translation: CASSVGVVWTDTEAFF.

The table lists this clone with a few counts. The chain uses TRBV4-3 and TRBJ2-7; 7 bases match TRBD1. V was pared by 0 bases and J by 2 bases, with 4 bases of the junction left unmatched. The CDR3 length is 15 residues. Germline lookup yields CDR1 LGHNA and CDR2 YSLEER. The CDR3 protein is CASSQDTGAAYEQYF. CDR3 nucleotide sequence: TGCGCCAGCAGCCAAGACACAGGGGCGGCCTACGAGCAGTACTTC.

The chain employs TRBV5-4 and TRBJ2-1; 10 positions agree with TRBD2. V shed 4 bases, J shed 5 bases, and the junction held 12 bases outside the gene matches. Germline CDR1 reads SGHNT; CDR2 reads YYREEE (reference sequence). This CDR3 spans 17 amino acids. The CDR3 reads CASSPGVGTSVNNEQFF. The DNA of the CDR3 is TGTGCCAGCAGCCCCGGGGTAGGGACTAGCGTCAACAATGAGCAGTTCTTC.

In DNA form, the CDR3 reads TGTGCCAGCAGTGAAGAAGGAGGAAGTCTGTTCGGAGGGAGCACTGAAGCTTTCTTT. The encoded protein is CASSEEGGSLFGGSTEAFF. This sequence joins TRBV2 and TRBJ1-1; D uncertain. Trimming shortened V by 1 base and J by 4 bases, and 25 bases separated the two germline ends. This CDR3 has 19 amino acids. Germline V gene lookup returns CDR1 SNHLY and CDR2 FYNNEI.

The chain is built from TRBV6-5 and TRBJ2-5; 9 positions agree with TRBD1. The V gene end was trimmed by 2 bases and the J gene end by 5 bases; junction bases not matched to a gene: 6. Germline CDR1 and CDR2: MNHEY and SVGAGI. This CDR3 is built from 15 residues. In DNA, the CDR3 is TGTGCCAGCAGTTACCCCGGGACAGGGACGGAGACCCAGTACTTC. It specifies CASSYPGTGTETQYF.

The chain combines TRBV30 with TRBJ2-7; 8 positions match TRBD2. The germline CDR1 and CDR2 sequences are GTSNPN and SVGIG (reference sequence). The V segment lost 2 bases and the J segment 5 bases; nucleotides outside the gene matches: 8. The CDR3 has 14 residues. CDR3 residues: CAWSSGLAADEQYF. The DNA for the CDR3 is TGTGCCTGGAGTTCCGGACTAGCTGCGGACGAGCAGTACTTC. Full variable domain (missing parts from reference TRBV30 and TRBJ2-7): SQTIHQWPATLVQPVGSPLSLECTVEGTSNPNLYWYRQAAGRGLQLLFYSVGIGQISSEVPQNLSASRPQDRQFILSSKKLLLSDSGFYLCAWSSGLAADEQYFGPGTRLTVT.

This clone has only one observation. The V call is TRBV9, the J call TRBJ2-1, with 10 bases fitting TRBD2. This CDR3 contains 15 residues. CDR1 and CDR2 (germline): SGDLS, YYNGEE. V gave up 4 bases and J gave up 12 bases; unmatched junction bases: 13. CDR3 nucleotide sequence: TGTGCCAGCAGCCCCGAGCGGGAGGGCCTCCTAGGGCAGTTCTTC. This gives the protein CASSPEREGLLGQFF.

The V call is TRBV11-2, the J call TRBJ1-2; D is possibly TRBD1 (5 bases). Trimming removed 4 bases from V and 4 bases from J, with 13 bases in between. Germline CDR1 SGHAT, CDR2 FQNNGV. The CDR3 loop spans 14 amino acids. CDR3 amino acids: CASSSVVGLYGYTF. The CDR3 DNA reads TGTGCCAGCAGCTCCGTGGTGGGGCTCTATGGCTACACCTTC.

The chain employs TRBV14 and TRBJ2-7, with 8 positions matching TRBD1. Germline CDR1 and CDR2: SGHDN and FVKESK. The junction had 4 bases not matched to a gene; V was cut back by 3 bases and J by 3 bases. The CDR3 sequence is 14 residues long. As DNA, the CDR3 is TGTGCCAGCAGCCAGGGGACAGGAGGCTACGAGCAGTACTTC. It yields the protein CASSQGTGGYEQYF.

The chain recombines TRBV6-1 with TRBJ2-1, with TRBD1 as a possible D gene (6 bases). This CDR3 comprises 14 residues. Trimming shortened V by 3 bases and J by 9 bases, and 15 bases separated the two germline ends. Germline CDR1 MNHNS, CDR2 SASEGT. The DNA for the CDR3 is TGTGCCAGCAGTGAGGGGGCGAGCGGTGGTGAGCAGTTCTTC. This sequence encodes CASSEGASGGEQFF.

The chain carries TRBV27 and TRBJ2-2, with D possibly TRBD1 on 5 matching bases. The CDR3 length is 12 residues. V was clipped by 8 bases and J by 6 bases, with 10 bases between them. The germline CDR1 and CDR2 sequences are MNHEY and SMNVEV (reference sequence). The CDR3 DNA sequence: TGTGCCAGCCAGGGATTCGCCGGGGAGCTGTTTTTT. Protein product: CASQGFAGELFF.